This is a list of T cell receptor beta chains from one sample in a study of blood T cell repertoires in COVID-19. This table comes from immunoSEQ multiplex PCR, and its TCRdb copy is limited to in-frame clones, with some not included. The repertoire includes roughly 200,000 clones, approximately 85% of them detected once, and approximately 10% sits in the top ten. Specimen: PBMCs or T cells enriched from blood (not recorded which). The receptors here all came from a man aged 35-49 years who had recovered from COVID-19. Both conserved end residues are part of each CDR3. A D gene is named only where the DNA matches it firmly. Part of the rows lack a size; the others show once, few, many or a class for expanded clones.

d_gene: .; v_gene: TRBV9; abundance: .; j_gene: TRBJ1-1; CDR3aa: CASSVTAGSPEAFF; CDR3nt: TGTGCCAGCAGCGTTACGGCAGGGTCTCCTGAAGCTTTCTTT
d_gene: .; v_gene: TRBV3-1/TRBV3-2; abundance: .; j_gene: TRBJ2-3; CDR3aa: CASSQMIGLNTDTQYF; CDR3nt: TGTGCCAGCAGCCAGATGATTGGCCTCAACACAGATACGCAGTATTTT
d_gene: .; v_gene: TRBV5-6; abundance: .; j_gene: TRBJ1-6; CDR3aa: CASSSRQNSPLHF; CDR3nt: TGTGCCAGCAGCTCAAGACAGAATTCACCCCTCCACTTT
d_gene: .; v_gene: TRBV12-2; abundance: once; j_gene: TRBJ1-6; CDR3aa: CASRLDGDRDSPLHF; CDR3nt: TGTGCAAGTCGCTTAGACGGGGACAGGGACTCACCCCTCCACTTT
d_gene: .; v_gene: TRBV11-1; abundance: few; j_gene: TRBJ1-1; CDR3aa: CASTASMVNTEAFF; CDR3nt: TGTGCCAGCACCGCCAGTATGGTCAACACTGAAGCTTTCTTT
d_gene: TRBD2; v_gene: TRBV11-2; abundance: .; j_gene: TRBJ2-5; CDR3aa: CASSLEGGGSGTAETQYF; CDR3nt: TGTGCCAGCAGCTTAGAGGGGGGTGGTAGCGGGACGGCAGAGACCCAGTACTTC
d_gene: .; v_gene: TRBV7-8; abundance: .; j_gene: TRBJ2-1; CDR3aa: CASSLTSGAQFF; CDR3nt: TGTGCCAGCAGCTTAACTTCGGGAGCACAGTTCTTC
d_gene: TRBD2; v_gene: TRBV7-2; abundance: once; j_gene: TRBJ2-6; CDR3aa: CASSIGLAGATGANVLTF; CDR3nt: TGTGCCAGCAGCATCGGACTAGCGGGAGCTACGGGGGCCAACGTCCTGACTTTC
d_gene: TRBD1; v_gene: TRBV4-2; abundance: once; j_gene: TRBJ1-4; CDR3aa: CASSQDNRQGREKLFF; CDR3nt: TGTGCCAGCAGCCAAGATAATCGACAGGGTCGGGAAAAACTGTTTTTT
d_gene: .; v_gene: TRBV6-5; abundance: .; j_gene: TRBJ1-4; CDR3aa: CASRAGEKLFF; CDR3nt: TGTGCCAGCAGGGCGGGTGAAAAACTGTTTTTT
d_gene: TRBD1; v_gene: TRBV19; abundance: .; j_gene: TRBJ2-1; CDR3aa: CASSIVVTGGHEQFF; CDR3nt: TGTGCCAGTAGTATAGTAGTGACAGGGGGGCATGAGCAGTTCTTC
d_gene: TRBD1; v_gene: TRBV2; abundance: .; j_gene: TRBJ1-5; CDR3aa: CAAQGEANQPQHF; CDR3nt: TGTGCGGCACAGGGGGAGGCCAATCAGCCCCAGCATTTT
d_gene: TRBD1; v_gene: TRBV5-1; abundance: .; j_gene: TRBJ1-5; CDR3aa: CASSLTGEREPQHF; CDR3nt: TGCGCCAGCAGCTTAACAGGGGAGAGGGAGCCCCAGCATTTT
d_gene: .; v_gene: TRBV19; abundance: .; j_gene: TRBJ1-4; CDR3aa: CASSWTGGNEKLFF; CDR3nt: TGTGCCAGTAGTTGGACGGGGGGCAATGAAAAACTGTTTTTT
d_gene: .; v_gene: TRBV18; abundance: .; j_gene: TRBJ1-2; CDR3aa: CASSPSAGQTNYGYTF; CDR3nt: TGTGCCAGCTCACCTAGTGCAGGTCAAACTAACTATGGCTACACCTTC
d_gene: .; v_gene: TRBV9; abundance: .; j_gene: TRBJ1-1; CDR3aa: CASSVDLHTEAFF; CDR3nt: TGTGCCAGCAGCGTAGACCTACACACTGAAGCTTTCTTT
d_gene: .; v_gene: TRBV7-2; abundance: .; j_gene: TRBJ2-3; CDR3aa: CASSLTFRGLSTDTQYF; CDR3nt: TGTGCCAGCAGCTTAACGTTTCGTGGGCTTAGCACAGATACGCAGTATTTT
d_gene: .; v_gene: TRBV27; abundance: few; j_gene: TRBJ1-5; CDR3aa: CASRGEGFGNQPQHF; CDR3nt: TGTGCCAGCCGCGGCGAGGGTTTTGGCAATCAGCCCCAGCATTTT
d_gene: .; v_gene: TRBV3-1/TRBV3-2; abundance: .; j_gene: TRBJ2-7; CDR3aa: CASSQAGGPYEQYF; CDR3nt: TGTGCCAGCAGCCAAGCAGGGGGGCCCTACGAGCAGTACTTC
d_gene: TRBD1; v_gene: TRBV25-1; abundance: .; j_gene: TRBJ2-3; CDR3aa: CASSAPGQGVTDTQYF; CDR3nt: TGTGCCAGCAGTGCCCCGGGACAGGGGGTAACAGATACGCAGTATTTT
d_gene: TRBD2; v_gene: TRBV6-2/TRBV6-3; abundance: .; j_gene: TRBJ2-1; CDR3aa: CASSLAGALNEQFF; CDR3nt: TGTGCCAGCAGTTTAGCGGGAGCTCTCAATGAGCAGTTCTTC
d_gene: TRBD1; v_gene: TRBV19; abundance: .; j_gene: TRBJ1-2; CDR3aa: CASSIRTGANYGYTF; CDR3nt: TGTGCCAGTAGTATCCGGACAGGGGCTAACTATGGCTACACCTTC
d_gene: .; v_gene: TRBV7-8; abundance: .; j_gene: TRBJ1-2; CDR3aa: CASSRGEYNYGYTF; CDR3nt: TGTGCCAGCAGCCGAGGGGAGTACAACTATGGCTACACCTTC
d_gene: TRBD2; v_gene: TRBV5-1; abundance: .; j_gene: TRBJ2-1; CDR3aa: CASSIAGVNNEQFF; CDR3nt: TGCGCCAGCAGCATAGCGGGAGTCAACAATGAGCAGTTCTTC
d_gene: TRBD1; v_gene: TRBV28; abundance: .; j_gene: TRBJ1-1; CDR3aa: CASSLPGQGSTEAFF; CDR3nt: TGTGCCAGCAGTCTGCCGGGACAGGGGAGCACTGAAGCTTTCTTT
d_gene: .; v_gene: TRBV7-9; abundance: .; j_gene: TRBJ2-5; CDR3aa: CASSPGETQYF; CDR3nt: TGTGCCAGCAGCCCAGGAGAGACCCAGTACTTC
d_gene: .; v_gene: TRBV12-5; abundance: .; j_gene: TRBJ2-5; CDR3aa: CASAPSGQETQYF; CDR3nt: TGTGCTAGTGCCCCCAGCGGGCAAGAGACCCAGTACTTC
d_gene: .; v_gene: TRBV6-5; abundance: .; j_gene: TRBJ1-2; CDR3aa: CASSPSYGYTF; CDR3nt: TGTGCCAGCAGTCCCTCTTATGGCTACACCTTC
d_gene: TRBD1; v_gene: TRBV24-1; abundance: .; j_gene: TRBJ2-3; CDR3aa: CATSDTDRGDISTDTQYF; CDR3nt: TGTGCCACCAGTGATACGGACAGGGGAGACATCAGCACAGATACGCAGTATTTT
d_gene: .; v_gene: TRBV7-9; abundance: .; j_gene: TRBJ2-7; CDR3aa: CASSLEQHSYEQYF; CDR3nt: TGTGCCAGCAGCTTAGAACAGCACTCCTACGAGCAGTACTTC
d_gene: .; v_gene: TRBV7-8; abundance: .; j_gene: TRBJ1-1; CDR3aa: CASSPSVNTEAFF; CDR3nt: TGTGCCAGCAGCCCCAGCGTGAACACTGAAGCTTTCTTT
d_gene: TRBD2; v_gene: TRBV19; abundance: .; j_gene: TRBJ2-2; CDR3aa: CASSKAGGHTGELFF; CDR3nt: TGTGCCAGTAGTAAGGCGGGAGGGCACACCGGGGAGCTGTTTTTT
d_gene: .; v_gene: TRBV5-5; abundance: .; j_gene: TRBJ1-5; CDR3aa: CASIGSGRAGAYSNQPQHF; CDR3nt: TGTGCCAGCATCGGCAGCGGTCGCGCAGGGGCCTATAGCAATCAGCCCCAGCATTTT
d_gene: .; v_gene: TRBV6-5; abundance: .; j_gene: TRBJ1-1; CDR3aa: CASSYSRGAPTEAFF; CDR3nt: TGTGCCAGCAGTTACTCTCGGGGGGCCCCCACTGAAGCTTTCTTT
d_gene: .; v_gene: TRBV20-1; abundance: .; j_gene: TRBJ1-5; CDR3aa: CSASETGGQPQHF; CDR3nt: TGCAGTGCTAGTGAGACAGGCGGACAGCCCCAGCATTTT
d_gene: TRBD1; v_gene: TRBV10-3; abundance: .; j_gene: TRBJ2-2; CDR3aa: CAISEPGQGTGELFF; CDR3nt: TGTGCCATCAGTGAGCCGGGACAGGGGACCGGGGAGCTGTTTTTT
d_gene: .; v_gene: TRBV7-9; abundance: .; j_gene: TRBJ1-5; CDR3aa: CASSLAESVTQPQHF; CDR3nt: TGTGCCAGCAGCTTAGCCGAATCGGTCACTCAGCCCCAGCATTTT
d_gene: TRBD1; v_gene: TRBV6-5; abundance: .; j_gene: TRBJ1-3; CDR3aa: CASSYRGQGNTIYF; CDR3nt: TGTGCCAGCAGTTATCGGGGACAGGGAAACACCATATATTTT
d_gene: .; v_gene: TRBV14; abundance: .; j_gene: TRBJ1-4; CDR3aa: CASSQGRGEKLFF; CDR3nt: TGTGCCAGCAGCCAGGGAAGAGGGGAAAAACTGTTTTTT
d_gene: .; v_gene: TRBV27; abundance: .; j_gene: TRBJ1-1; CDR3aa: CASSFSLQGDTEAFF; CDR3nt: TGTGCCAGCAGTTTTTCCCTACAGGGAGACACTGAAGCTTTCTTT
d_gene: .; v_gene: TRBV7-3; abundance: once; j_gene: TRBJ1-1; CDR3aa: CASSLSPGRRENTEAFF; CDR3nt: TGTGCCAGCAGCTTAAGCCCAGGGAGGAGGGAGAACACTGAAGCTTTCTTT
d_gene: .; v_gene: TRBV5-8; abundance: .; j_gene: TRBJ1-5; CDR3aa: CASSLWKGSNQPQHF; CDR3nt: TGTGCCAGCAGCTTGTGGAAGGGGAGCAATCAGCCCCAGCATTTT
d_gene: TRBD1; v_gene: TRBV5-6; abundance: .; j_gene: TRBJ1-1; CDR3aa: CASSGLDRANTEAFF; CDR3nt: TGTGCCAGCAGCGGGCTCGACAGGGCGAACACTGAAGCTTTCTTT
d_gene: TRBD1; v_gene: TRBV10-3; abundance: .; j_gene: TRBJ1-5; CDR3aa: CAIGQGRNQPQHF; CDR3nt: TGTGCCATCGGACAGGGGAGGAATCAGCCCCAGCATTTT
d_gene: .; v_gene: TRBV19; abundance: .; j_gene: TRBJ1-5; CDR3aa: CASSSTPNQPQHF; CDR3nt: TGTGCCAGTAGTTCGACACCAAATCAGCCCCAGCATTTT
d_gene: .; v_gene: TRBV7-2; abundance: .; j_gene: TRBJ2-1; CDR3aa: CASSLAPYNEQFF; CDR3nt: TGTGCCAGCAGCTTAGCCCCTTACAATGAGCAGTTCTTC
d_gene: .; v_gene: TRBV30; abundance: .; j_gene: TRBJ1-2; CDR3aa: CAWRQGFNYGYTF; CDR3nt: TGTGCCTGGAGGCAGGGCTTTAACTATGGCTACACCTTC
d_gene: .; v_gene: TRBV27; abundance: few; j_gene: TRBJ2-3; CDR3aa: CASSLYRASTDTQYF; CDR3nt: TGTGCCAGCAGTTTGTACAGAGCCAGCACAGATACGCAGTATTTT
d_gene: TRBD2; v_gene: TRBV10-2; abundance: .; j_gene: TRBJ2-3; CDR3aa: CASSEPGLGTDTQYF; CDR3nt: TGCGCCAGCAGTGAACCGGGACTAGGCACAGATACGCAGTATTTT
d_gene: .; v_gene: TRBV28; abundance: once; j_gene: TRBJ2-7; CDR3aa: CASSFATSYEQYF; CDR3nt: TGTGCCAGCAGTTTCGCCACATCCTACGAGCAGTACTTC
d_gene: .; v_gene: TRBV9; abundance: once; j_gene: TRBJ2-3; CDR3aa: CASSVALSTDTQYF; CDR3nt: TGTGCCAGCAGCGTAGCCCTCAGCACAGATACGCAGTATTTT
d_gene: TRBD2; v_gene: TRBV6-4; abundance: .; j_gene: TRBJ2-1; CDR3aa: CASSDSMASGNNEQFF; CDR3nt: TGTGCCAGCAGTGACTCGATGGCTAGCGGGAACAATGAGCAGTTCTTC